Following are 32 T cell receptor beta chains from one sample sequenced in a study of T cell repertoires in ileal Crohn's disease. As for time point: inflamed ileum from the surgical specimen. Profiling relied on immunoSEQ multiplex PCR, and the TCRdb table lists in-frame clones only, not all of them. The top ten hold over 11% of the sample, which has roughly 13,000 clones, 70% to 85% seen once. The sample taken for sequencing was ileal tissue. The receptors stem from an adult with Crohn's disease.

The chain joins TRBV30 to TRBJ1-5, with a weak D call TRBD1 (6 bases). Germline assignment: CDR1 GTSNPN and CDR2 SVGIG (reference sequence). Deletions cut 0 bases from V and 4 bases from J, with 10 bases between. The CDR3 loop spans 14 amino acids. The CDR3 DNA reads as TGTGCCTGGAGTGTTCTACAGGGAAATCAGCCCCAGCATTTT. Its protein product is CAWSVLQGNQPQHF.

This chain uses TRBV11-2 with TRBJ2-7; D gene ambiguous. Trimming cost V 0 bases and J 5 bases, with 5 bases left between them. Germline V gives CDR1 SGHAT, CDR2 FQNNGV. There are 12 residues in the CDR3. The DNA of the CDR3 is TGTGCCAGCAGCTTAGAGGTCCACGAGCAGTACTTC. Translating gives CASSLEVHEQYF. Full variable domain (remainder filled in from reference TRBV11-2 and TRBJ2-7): EAGVAQSPRYKIIEKRQSVAFWCNPISGHATLYWYQQILGQGPKLLIQFQNNGVVDDSQLPKDRFSAERLKGVDSTLKIQPAKLEDSAVYLCASSLEVHEQYFGPGTRLTVT.

The CDR3 reads CATYPTMDEQYF. The CDR3 DNA sequence: TGTGCCACCTACCCCACCATGGACGAGCAGTACTTC. This chain links TRBV2 with TRBJ2-7; no reliable D call. This CDR3 region has 12 residues. V shed 10 bases and J shed 5 bases, with 15 bases lying between them. CDR1 is SNHLY, CDR2 FYNNEI, per germline.

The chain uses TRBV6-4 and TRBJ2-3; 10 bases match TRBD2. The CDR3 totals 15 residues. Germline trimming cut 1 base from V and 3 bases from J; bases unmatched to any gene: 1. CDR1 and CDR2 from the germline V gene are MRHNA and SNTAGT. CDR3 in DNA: TGTGCCAGCAGTGACTTTAGCGGGGGGACAGATACGCAGTATTTT. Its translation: CASSDFSGGTDTQYF.

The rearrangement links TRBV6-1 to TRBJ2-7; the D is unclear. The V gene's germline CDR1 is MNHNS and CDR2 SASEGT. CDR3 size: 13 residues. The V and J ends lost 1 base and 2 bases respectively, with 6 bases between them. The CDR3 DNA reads TGTGCCAGCAGTGAAGTAAACCCCTACGAGCAGTACTTC. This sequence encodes CASSEVNPYEQYF.

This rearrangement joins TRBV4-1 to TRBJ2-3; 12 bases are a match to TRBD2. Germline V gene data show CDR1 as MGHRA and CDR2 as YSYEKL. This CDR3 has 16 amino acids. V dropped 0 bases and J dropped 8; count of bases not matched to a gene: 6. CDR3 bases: TGCGCCAGCAGCCAAGATCTAGCGGGGGGGCCTCGTACGCAGTATTTT. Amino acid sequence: CASSQDLAGGPRTQYF.

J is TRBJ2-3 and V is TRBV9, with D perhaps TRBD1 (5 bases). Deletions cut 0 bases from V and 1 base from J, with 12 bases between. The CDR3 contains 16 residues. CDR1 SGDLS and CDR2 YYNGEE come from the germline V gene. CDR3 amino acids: CASSVGRGSGTDTQYF. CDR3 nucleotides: TGTGCCAGCAGCGTAGGTAGGGGCTCGGGCACAGATACGCAGTATTTT.

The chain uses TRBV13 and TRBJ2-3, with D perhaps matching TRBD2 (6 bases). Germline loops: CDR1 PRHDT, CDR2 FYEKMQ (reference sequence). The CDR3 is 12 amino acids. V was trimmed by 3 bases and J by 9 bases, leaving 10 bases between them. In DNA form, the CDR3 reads TGTGCCAGCAGCTTGGGACTCAAGACGCAGTATTTT. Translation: CASSLGLKTQYF.

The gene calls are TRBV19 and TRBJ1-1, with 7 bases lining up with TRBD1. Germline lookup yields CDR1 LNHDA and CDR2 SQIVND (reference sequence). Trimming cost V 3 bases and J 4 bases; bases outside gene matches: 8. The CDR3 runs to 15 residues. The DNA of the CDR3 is TGTGCCAGTAGTATCCGGACCGGGACAGTCACTGAAGCTTTCTTT. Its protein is CASSIRTGTVTEAFF.

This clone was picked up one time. As DNA, the CDR3 is TGCGCCAGCAGCTCAGGCGGGGGTTCCTACGAGCAGTACTTC. It encodes CASSSGGGSYEQYF. The chain uses TRBV5-1 and TRBJ2-7, with 7 positions matching TRBD2. Looked up from germline, CDR1 is SGHRS and CDR2 is YFSETQ. V lost 3 bases, J lost 1 base, and 4 bases stayed unmatched. The CDR3 totals 14 residues.

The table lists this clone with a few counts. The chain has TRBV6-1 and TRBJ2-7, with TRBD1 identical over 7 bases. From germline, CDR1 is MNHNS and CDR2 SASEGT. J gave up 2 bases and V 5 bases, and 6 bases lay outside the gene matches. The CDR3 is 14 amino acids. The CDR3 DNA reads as TGTGCCAGCAGTCCGATGGGGACAGCCTACGAGCAGTACTTC. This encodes CASSPMGTAYEQYF.

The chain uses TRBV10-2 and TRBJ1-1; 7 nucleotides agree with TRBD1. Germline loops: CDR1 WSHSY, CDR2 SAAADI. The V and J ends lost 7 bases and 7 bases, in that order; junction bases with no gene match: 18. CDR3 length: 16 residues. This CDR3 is CASTARGRPRGGEAFF. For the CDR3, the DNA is TGCGCCAGCACCGCCAGGGGGAGACCCCGAGGCGGTGAAGCTTTCTTT.

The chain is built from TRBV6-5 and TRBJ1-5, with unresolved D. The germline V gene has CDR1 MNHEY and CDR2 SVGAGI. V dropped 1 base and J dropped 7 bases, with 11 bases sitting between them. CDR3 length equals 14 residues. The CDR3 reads CASSYYGSGQPQHF. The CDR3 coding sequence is TGTGCCAGCAGTTACTATGGCAGTGGCCAGCCCCAGCATTTT.

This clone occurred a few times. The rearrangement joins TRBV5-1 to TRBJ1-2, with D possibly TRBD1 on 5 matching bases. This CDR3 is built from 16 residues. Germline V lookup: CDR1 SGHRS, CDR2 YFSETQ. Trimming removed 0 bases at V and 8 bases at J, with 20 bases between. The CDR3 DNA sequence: TGCGCCAGCAGCTTGGGGGACTCTCCAACCTACCGGGGCTACACCTTC. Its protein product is CASSLGDSPTYRGYTF.

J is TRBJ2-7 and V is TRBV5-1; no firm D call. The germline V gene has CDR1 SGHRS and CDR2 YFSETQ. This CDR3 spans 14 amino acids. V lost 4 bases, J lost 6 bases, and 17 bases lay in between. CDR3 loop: CASSLVPIRSEQYF. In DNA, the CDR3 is TGCGCCAGCAGCCTCGTCCCAATCCGGTCCGAGCAGTACTTC. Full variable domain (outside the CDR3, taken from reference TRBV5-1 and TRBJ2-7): KAGVTQTPRYLIKTRGQQVTLSCSPISGHRSVSWYQQTPGQGLQFLFEYFSETQRNKGNFPGRFSGRQFSNSRSEMNVSTLELGDSALYLCASSLVPIRSEQYFGPGTRLTVT.

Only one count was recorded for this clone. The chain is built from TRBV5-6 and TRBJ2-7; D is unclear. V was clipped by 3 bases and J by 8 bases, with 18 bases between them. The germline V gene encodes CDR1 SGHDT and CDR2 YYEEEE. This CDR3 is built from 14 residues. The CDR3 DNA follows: TGTGCCAGCAGCTCTGTGGACGGCGGTGCGAAGCAGTACTTC. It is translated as CASSSVDGGAKQYF.

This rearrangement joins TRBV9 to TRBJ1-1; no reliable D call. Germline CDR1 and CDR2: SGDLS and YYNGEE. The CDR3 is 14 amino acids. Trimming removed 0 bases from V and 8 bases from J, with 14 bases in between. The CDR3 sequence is CASSVAPIGTEAFF. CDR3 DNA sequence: TGTGCCAGCAGCGTAGCTCCCATCGGAACCGAAGCTTTCTTT.

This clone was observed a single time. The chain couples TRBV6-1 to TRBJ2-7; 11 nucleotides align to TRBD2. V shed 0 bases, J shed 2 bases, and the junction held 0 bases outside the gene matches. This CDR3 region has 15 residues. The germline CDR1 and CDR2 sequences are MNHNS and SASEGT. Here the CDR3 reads CASSEASGGAYEQYF. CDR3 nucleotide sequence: TGTGCCAGCAGTGAAGCTAGCGGGGGGGCCTACGAGCAGTACTTC.

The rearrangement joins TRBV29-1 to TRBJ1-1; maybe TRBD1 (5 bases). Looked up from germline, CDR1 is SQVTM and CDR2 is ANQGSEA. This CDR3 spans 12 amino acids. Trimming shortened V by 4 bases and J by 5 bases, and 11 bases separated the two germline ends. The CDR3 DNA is TGCAGCGTTGCCCCTCAGGGAACTGAAGCTTTCTTT. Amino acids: CSVAPQGTEAFF.

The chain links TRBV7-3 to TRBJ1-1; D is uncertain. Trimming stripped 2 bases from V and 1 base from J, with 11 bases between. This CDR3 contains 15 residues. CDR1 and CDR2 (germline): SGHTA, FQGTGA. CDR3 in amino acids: CASSLYGVSNTEAFF. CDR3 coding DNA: TGTGCCAGCAGCTTATACGGAGTTTCGAACACTGAAGCTTTCTTT.

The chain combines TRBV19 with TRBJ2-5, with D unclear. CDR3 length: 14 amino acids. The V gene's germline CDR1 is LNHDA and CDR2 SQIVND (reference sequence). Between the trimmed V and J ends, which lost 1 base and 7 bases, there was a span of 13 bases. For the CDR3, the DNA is TGTGCCAGTAGTATAGCCCGGGTCAGAGGGACCCAGTACTTC. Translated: CASSIARVRGTQYF. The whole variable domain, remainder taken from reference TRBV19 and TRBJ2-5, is DGGITQSPKYLFRKEGQNVTLSCEQNLNHDAMYWYRQDPGQGLRLIYYSQIVNDFQKGDIAEGYSVSREKKESFPLTVTSAQKNPTAFYLCASSIARVRGTQYFGPGTRLLVL.

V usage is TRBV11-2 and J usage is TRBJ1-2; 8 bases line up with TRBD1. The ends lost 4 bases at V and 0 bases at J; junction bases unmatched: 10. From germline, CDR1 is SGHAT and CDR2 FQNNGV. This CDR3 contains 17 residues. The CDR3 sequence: CASSSRQGPTPNYGYTF. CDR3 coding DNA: TGTGCCAGCAGCTCAAGACAGGGGCCGACCCCTAACTATGGCTACACCTTC.

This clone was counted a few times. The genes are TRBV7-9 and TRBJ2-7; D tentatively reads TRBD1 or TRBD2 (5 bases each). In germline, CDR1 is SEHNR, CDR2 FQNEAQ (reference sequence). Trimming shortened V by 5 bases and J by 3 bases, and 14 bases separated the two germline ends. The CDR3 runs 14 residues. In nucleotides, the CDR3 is TGTGCCAGCAGCCCCTCGGGACGGAGCTACGAGCAGTACTTC. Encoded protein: CASSPSGRSYEQYF. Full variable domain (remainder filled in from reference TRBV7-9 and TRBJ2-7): DTGVSQNPRHKITKRGQNVTFRCDPISEHNRLYWYRQTLGQGPEFLTYFQNEAQLEKSRLLSDRFSAERPKGSFSTLEIQRTEQGDSAMYLCASSPSGRSYEQYFGPGTRLTVT.

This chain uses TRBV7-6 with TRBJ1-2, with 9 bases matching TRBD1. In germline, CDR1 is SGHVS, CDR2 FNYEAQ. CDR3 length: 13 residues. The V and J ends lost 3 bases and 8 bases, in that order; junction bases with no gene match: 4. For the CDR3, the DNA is TGTGCCAGCAGCTTCCGGGACAGGGCCGGCTACACCTTC. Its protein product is CASSFRDRAGYTF.

CDR3 region: CASRRAGASYGYTF. DNA of the CDR3: TGTGCCAGCAGACGGGCCGGAGCTTCCTATGGCTACACCTTC. The chain links TRBV2 to TRBJ1-2; unclear D gene. Germline V gene sequence: CDR1 SNHLY, CDR2 FYNNEI. The CDR3 is 14 residues long. V lost 6 bases to trimming and J lost 4 bases, with 15 bases between them.

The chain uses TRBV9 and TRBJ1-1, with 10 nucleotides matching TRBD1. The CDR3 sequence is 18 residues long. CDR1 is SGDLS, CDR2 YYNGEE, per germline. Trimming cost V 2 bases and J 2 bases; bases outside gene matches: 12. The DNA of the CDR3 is TGTGCCAGCAGCGTGGGTCCGGGACAGGGGAAGAGAAACACTGAAGCTTTCTTT. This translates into CASSVGPGQGKRNTEAFF.

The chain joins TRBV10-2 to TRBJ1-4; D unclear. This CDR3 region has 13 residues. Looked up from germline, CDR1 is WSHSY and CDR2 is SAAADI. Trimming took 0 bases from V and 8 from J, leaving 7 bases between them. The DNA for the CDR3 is TGCGCCAGCAGTGAGTCCATAGAGGAAAAACTGTTTTTT. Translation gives CASSESIEEKLFF.

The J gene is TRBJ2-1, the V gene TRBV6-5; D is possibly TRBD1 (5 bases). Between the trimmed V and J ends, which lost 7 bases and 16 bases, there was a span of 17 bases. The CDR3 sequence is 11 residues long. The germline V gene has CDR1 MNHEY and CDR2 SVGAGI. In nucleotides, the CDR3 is TGTGCCAGCACCTCAAGACAGTCGGCATTCTTC. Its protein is CASTSRQSAFF.

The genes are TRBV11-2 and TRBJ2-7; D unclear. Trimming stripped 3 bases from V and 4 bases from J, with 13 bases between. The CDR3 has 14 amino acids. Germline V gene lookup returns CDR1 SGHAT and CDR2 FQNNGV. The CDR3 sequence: CASSFLVTKYEQYF. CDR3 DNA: TGTGCCAGCAGCTTTCTTGTTACAAAGTACGAGCAGTACTTC.

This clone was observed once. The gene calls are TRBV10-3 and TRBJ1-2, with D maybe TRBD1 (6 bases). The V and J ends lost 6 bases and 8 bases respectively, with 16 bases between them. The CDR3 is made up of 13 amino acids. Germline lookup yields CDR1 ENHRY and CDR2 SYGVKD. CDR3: CAISVREGEGYTF. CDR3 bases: TGTGCCATCAGCGTCAGGGAGGGGGAAGGCTACACCTTC.

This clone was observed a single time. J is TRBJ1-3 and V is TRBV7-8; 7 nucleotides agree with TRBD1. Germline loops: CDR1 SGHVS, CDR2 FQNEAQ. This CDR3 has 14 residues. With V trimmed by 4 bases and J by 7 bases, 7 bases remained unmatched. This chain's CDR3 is CASSSGQQRNTIYF. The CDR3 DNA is TGTGCCAGCAGCTCGGGACAGCAAAGGAACACCATATATTTT.

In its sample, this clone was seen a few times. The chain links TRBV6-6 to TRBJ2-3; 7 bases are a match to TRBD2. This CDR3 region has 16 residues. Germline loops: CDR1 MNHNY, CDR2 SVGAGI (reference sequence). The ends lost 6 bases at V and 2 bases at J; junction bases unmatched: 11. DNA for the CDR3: TGTGCCAGCAGCAGACTAGCCCTCCTGTTCACAGATACGCAGTATTTT. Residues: CASSRLALLFTDTQYF.